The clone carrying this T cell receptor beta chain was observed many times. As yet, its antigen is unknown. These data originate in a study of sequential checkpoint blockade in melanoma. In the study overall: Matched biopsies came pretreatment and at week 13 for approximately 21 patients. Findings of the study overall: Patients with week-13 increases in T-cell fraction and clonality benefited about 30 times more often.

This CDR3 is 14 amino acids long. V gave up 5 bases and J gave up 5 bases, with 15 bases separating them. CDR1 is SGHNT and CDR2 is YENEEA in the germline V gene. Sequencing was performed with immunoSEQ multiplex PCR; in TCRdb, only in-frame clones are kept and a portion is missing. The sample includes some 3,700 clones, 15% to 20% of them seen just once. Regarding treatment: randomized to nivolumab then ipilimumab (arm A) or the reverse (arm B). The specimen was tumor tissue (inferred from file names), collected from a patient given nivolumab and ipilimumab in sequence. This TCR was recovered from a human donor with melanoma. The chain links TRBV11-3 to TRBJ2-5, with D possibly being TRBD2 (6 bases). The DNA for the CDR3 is TGTGCCAGCAGCCCCCGCTCGGGGAGGGAGACCCAGTACTTC. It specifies CASSPRSGRETQYF.